These 30 T cell receptor beta chains came from one sample sequenced in a study of shared clonotypes between healthy human individuals. Generated by immunoSEQ multiplex PCR, the TCRdb table keeps only in-frame clones and is missing some. The sample consists of approximately 720,000 clones, 55% to 75% of them appearing once. The sample consisted of memory CD4+ T cells sorted from blood. Subset in this sample: CD45RA-negative fraction. The receptors were gathered from a woman aged 30 to 39 in good health.

The rearrangement joins TRBV4-1 to TRBJ2-7; possibly TRBD1 or TRBD2 for D (5 bases each). Trimming removed 2 bases at V and 2 bases at J, with 13 bases between. The germline V gene encodes CDR1 MGHRA and CDR2 YSYEKL. CDR3 length: 15 residues. DNA for the CDR3: TGCGCCAGCAGCCAACAATGGGACCTTACCTACGAGCAGTACTTC. This gives the protein CASSQQWDLTYEQYF.

The sample holds one count of this clone. This chain uses TRBV25-1 with TRBJ2-7; no firm D call. The CDR3 sequence is 11 residues long. CDR1 MGHDK and CDR2 SYGVNS come from the germline V gene. Trimming took off 5 bases at V and 4 bases at J, with 6 bases between the two ends. CDR3 region: CASSFRYEQYF. CDR3 bases: TGTGCCAGCAGTTTCCGGTACGAGCAGTACTTC.

This clone has ten or more counts. The gene calls are TRBV6-1 and TRBJ2-1; weak D call: TRBD2 (6 bases). The CDR3 runs to 13 residues. Germline CDR1 MNHNS, CDR2 SASEGT. V lost 8 bases and J lost 4, with 12 bases in between. In DNA, the CDR3 is TGTGCCAGCGTCGGGGGATTTTACAATGAGCAGTTCTTC. Its protein product is CASVGGFYNEQFF.

The chain recombines TRBV4-2 with TRBJ2-7; 8 bases line up with TRBD1. This CDR3 comprises 15 residues. The V segment lost 1 base and the J segment 5 bases; nucleotides outside the gene matches: 7. Germline V CDR1 and CDR2: LGHNA, YNFKEQ. In nucleotides, the CDR3 is TGTGCCAGCAGCCAAGGAGACAGGGGTCGCAACGAGCAGTACTTC. This encodes CASSQGDRGRNEQYF.

The chain joins TRBV18 to TRBJ1-1; D perhaps matches TRBD1 (5 bases). Trimming shortened V by 4 bases and J by 5 bases, and 11 bases separated the two germline ends. Germline V gene lookup returns CDR1 KGHSH and CDR2 LQKENI. The CDR3 totals 13 residues. The CDR3 region has the DNA TGTGCCAGCTCACTTCCGGGACGGACTGAAGCTTTCTTT. This sequence encodes CASSLPGRTEAFF.

The chain has TRBV4-2 and TRBJ2-7; 11 bases line up with TRBD2. This CDR3 contains 16 residues. Per germline, CDR1 LGHNA and CDR2 YNFKEQ. V dropped 1 base and J dropped 1; count of bases not matched to a gene: 3. The CDR3 DNA reads TGTGCCAGCAGCCAAGGGGCTAGCGGGAGGTCCTACGAGCAGTACTTC. It is translated as CASSQGASGRSYEQYF.

This clone has only a few counts. The genes are TRBV19 and TRBJ2-7, with D tentatively TRBD2 (5 bases). Per germline, CDR1 LNHDA and CDR2 SQIVND (reference sequence). CDR3 length: 13 residues. Trimming took 4 bases from V and 6 from J, leaving 13 bases between them. The CDR3 DNA is TGTGCCAGTAGTAAACTAGACCGGGCCGAGCAGTACTTC. Its translation is CASSKLDRAEQYF.

This clone was observed a handful of times. The chain is built from TRBV2 and TRBJ2-2, with unresolved D. CDR3 length equals 11 residues. Germline lookup yields CDR1 SNHLY and CDR2 FYNNEI. Deletions cut 4 bases from V and 8 bases from J, with 5 bases between. CDR3 in amino acids: CASSVAGELFF. CDR3 coding DNA: TGTGCCAGCAGTGTAGCAGGGGAGCTGTTTTTT.

The gene calls are TRBV28 and TRBJ2-7, with D possibly TRBD1 on 6 matching bases. From germline, CDR1 is MDHEN and CDR2 SYDVKM. The CDR3 is made up of 15 amino acids. Trimming removed 5 bases from V and 3 bases from J, with 17 bases in between. The CDR3 DNA sequence: TGTGCCAGCAGTCCAGGTTCGGCAGGGGACTACGAGCAGTACTTC. It is translated as CASSPGSAGDYEQYF.

This clone was counted at least ten times. V is TRBV11-2 and J is TRBJ2-5, with D perhaps matching TRBD1 (5 bases). Trimming removed 1 base from V and 9 bases from J, with 15 bases in between. The V gene's germline CDR1 is SGHAT and CDR2 FQNNGV. The CDR3 totals 14 residues. CDR3 coding DNA: TGTGCCAGCAGCTTAGCATCAGGGTCAGGAGCCCAGTACTTC. Its protein product is CASSLASGSGAQYF. The entire variable domain, with the rest obtained from reference TRBV11-2 and TRBJ2-5, is as follows: EAGVAQSPRYKIIEKRQSVAFWCNPISGHATLYWYQQILGQGPKLLIQFQNNGVVDDSQLPKDRFSAERLKGVDSTLKIQPAKLEDSAVYLCASSLASGSGAQYFGPGTRLLVL.

V and J are TRBV28 and TRBJ1-2, with 12 bases lining up with TRBD1. Losses at the gene ends were 4 bases for V and 7 bases for J; bases not matched to a gene: 13. The germline CDR1 and CDR2 sequences are MDHEN and SYDVKM. CDR3 size: 17 residues. In DNA form, the CDR3 reads TGTGCCAGCAGTTCCTCCGGGACAGGGGGCGGGTTCGGTGGCTACACCTTC. Translating gives CASSSSGTGGGFGGYTF.

This chain joins TRBV5-1 and TRBJ2-7; the match to TRBD2 covers 7 bases. V lost 0 bases to trimming and J lost 6 bases; unmatched junction nucleotides: 12. Germline V CDR1 and CDR2: SGHRS, YFSETQ. The CDR3 spans 16 residues. CDR3 nucleotide sequence: TGCGCCAGCAGCTTGGCCCTGGGGGAGGGCCTCTCCGAGCAGTACTTC. Protein: CASSLALGEGLSEQYF.

This clone was observed a handful of times. The J gene is TRBJ1-2, the V gene TRBV19; 8 bases are shared with TRBD1. The CDR3 sequence is 15 residues long. Unmatched junction bases numbered 8, after V lost 7 bases and J lost 1 base. CDR1 and CDR2 (germline): LNHDA, SQIVND (reference sequence). The CDR3 DNA follows: TGTGCCAGTACCCAGGGGGCCAGGCTTAACTATGGCTACACCTTC. Translated: CASTQGARLNYGYTF. The entire variable domain, with the rest obtained from reference TRBV19 and TRBJ1-2, is as follows: DGGITQSPKYLFRKEGQNVTLSCEQNLNHDAMYWYRQDPGQGLRLIYYSQIVNDFQKGDIAEGYSVSREKKESFPLTVTSAQKNPTAFYLCASTQGARLNYGYTFGSGTRLTVV.

The rearrangement uses TRBV28 and TRBJ1-2, with unresolved D. Trimming stripped 6 bases from V and 1 base from J, with 12 bases between. There are 14 residues in the CDR3. Germline V gene sequence: CDR1 MDHEN, CDR2 SYDVKM. CDR3: CASSDSPNNYGYTF. CDR3 nucleotides: TGTGCCAGCAGCGATTCCCCAAATAACTATGGCTACACCTTC.

This clone showed up many times. The rearrangement links TRBV5-1 to TRBJ2-3, with D unresolved. Germline V gene sequence: CDR1 SGHRS, CDR2 YFSETQ. V shed 3 bases and J shed 2 bases, with 16 bases lying between them. The CDR3 length is 16 residues. The CDR3, as DNA: TGCGCCAGCAGCTACCCCCAGCAGTCCCACACAGATACGCAGTATTTT. It codes for CASSYPQQSHTDTQYF.

The genes are TRBV19 and TRBJ1-1, with D unclear. V was pared by 4 bases and J by 0 bases, with 9 bases between. Germline CDR1 LNHDA, CDR2 SQIVND (reference sequence). The CDR3 is 14 amino acids. CDR3 in DNA: TGTGCCAGTAGTACGACGGGAATGAACACTGAAGCTTTCTTT. Translation gives CASSTTGMNTEAFF.

The J gene is TRBJ2-3, the V gene TRBV5-6; D call uncertain. Germline V CDR1 and CDR2: SGHDT, YYEEEE. The CDR3 extends over 14 amino acids. V gave up 4 bases and J gave up 2 bases, with 11 bases separating them. This chain's CDR3 is CASSPSPDTDTQYF. CDR3 in DNA: TGTGCCAGCAGCCCCTCGCCAGACACAGATACGCAGTATTTT.

Comments on this clone: The sample holds other DNA sequences that translate to the same CDR3. V gene TRBV2 combines with J gene TRBJ2-7; tentatively, D is TRBD2 (5 bases). Trimming stripped 8 bases from V and 1 base from J, with 9 bases between. Germline V lookup: CDR1 SNHLY, CDR2 FYNNEI. CDR3 length equals 12 residues. CDR3 residues: CASGSLSYEQYF. DNA for the CDR3: TGTGCCAGCGGGAGTCTATCCTACGAGCAGTACTTC.

The genes are TRBV25-1 and TRBJ2-5; D is possibly TRBD2 (5 bases). CDR1 and CDR2 from the germline V gene are MGHDK and SYGVNS. This CDR3 contains 14 residues. V lost 7 bases, J lost 0 bases, and 12 bases lay in between. CDR3 in amino acids: CASNQGGYQETQYF. As DNA, the CDR3 is TGTGCCAGCAACCAAGGAGGATACCAAGAGACCCAGTACTTC. The entire variable domain, with the rest obtained from reference TRBV25-1 and TRBJ2-5, is as follows: EADIYQTPRYLVIGTGKKITLECSQTMGHDKMYWYQQDPGMELHLIHYSYGVNSTEKGDLSSESTVSRIRTEHFPLTLESARPSHTSQYLCASNQGGYQETQYFGPGTRLLVL.

The count of this clone is one. In DNA, the CDR3 is TGTGCCAGCCGTGGTGAGGGCGGTGAAGCTTTCTTT. Its protein is CASRGEGGEAFF. The V call is TRBV6-6, the J call TRBJ1-1; D is undetermined. The V gene's germline CDR1 is MNHNY and CDR2 SVGAGI (reference sequence). The CDR3 is made up of 12 amino acids. V was trimmed by 8 bases and J by 7 bases, leaving 14 bases between them.

The CDR3 sequence: CASSFGTGSGNTIYF. CDR3 sequence (DNA): TGTGCCAGCAGTTTCGGGACAGGGTCTGGAAACACCATATATTTT. This chain joins TRBV25-1 and TRBJ1-3, with 9 nucleotides matching TRBD1. Germline CDR1 and CDR2: MGHDK and SYGVNS. The CDR3 spans 15 residues. V dropped 5 bases and J dropped 1; count of bases not matched to a gene: 3.

This sequence joins TRBV28 and TRBJ2-7; weak D call: TRBD2 (7 bases). CDR3 length: 14 residues. Germline lookup yields CDR1 MDHEN and CDR2 SYDVKM. Trimming pared 4 bases from V and 4 bases from J, leaving 14 bases between. As DNA, the CDR3 is TGTGCCAGCAGTTGGGCTAGCGGACAGTACGAGCAGTACTTC. Protein sequence: CASSWASGQYEQYF.

This chain joins TRBV28 and TRBJ2-6, with 7 bases that match TRBD2. Unmatched junction bases numbered 7, after V lost 8 bases and J lost 0 bases. In germline, CDR1 is MDHEN, CDR2 SYDVKM. This CDR3 has 16 amino acids. This chain's CDR3 is CASRMGGYSGANVLTF. The DNA for the CDR3 is TGTGCCAGCCGTATGGGGGGGTACTCTGGGGCCAACGTCCTGACTTTC.

At least ten counts were recorded for this clone. This rearrangement joins TRBV2 to TRBJ2-3, with D possibly matching TRBD1 (6 bases). Per germline, CDR1 SNHLY and CDR2 FYNNEI. V shed 5 bases and J shed 1 base, with 13 bases lying between them. The CDR3 length is 15 residues. The CDR3 DNA is TGTGCCAGCAGTAATCAGGGGAAGGGCACAGATACGCAGTATTTT. This translates into CASSNQGKGTDTQYF.

This clone was seen more than once but under ten times. The chain is built from TRBV28 and TRBJ1-2; D is unresolved. Trimming took off 7 bases at V and 3 bases at J, with 12 bases between the two ends. CDR1 is MDHEN and CDR2 is SYDVKM in the germline V gene. The CDR3 extends over 13 amino acids. Written as DNA, the CDR3 is TGTGCCAGCACTCCCTTGGTTGACTATGGCTACACCTTC. The encoded protein is CASTPLVDYGYTF.

The chain joins TRBV28 to TRBJ1-1; weak D call: TRBD1 (5 bases). With 8 bases removed from V and 1 base from J, the gap between germline ends came to 14 bases. Per germline, CDR1 MDHEN and CDR2 SYDVKM. This CDR3 contains 14 residues. The CDR3 reads CASLRGTGNTEAFF. As DNA, the CDR3 is TGTGCCAGCCTACGGGGGACGGGGAACACTGAAGCTTTCTTT. Using reference TRBV28 and TRBJ1-1 for the parts outside the CDR3, the full variable domain is DVKVTQSSRYLVKRTGEKVFLECVQDMDHENMFWYRQDPGLGLRLIYFSYDVKMKEKGDIPEGYSVSREKKERFSLILESASTNQTSMYLCASLRGTGNTEAFFGQGTRLTVV.

The sample holds a few counts of this clone. The chain joins TRBV18 to TRBJ2-3; D is perhaps TRBD2 (6 bases). V dropped 5 bases and J dropped 2 bases, with 11 bases sitting between them. Germline V gene sequence: CDR1 KGHSH, CDR2 LQKENI. The CDR3 covers 14 residues. The CDR3 DNA reads as TGTGCCAGCTCAGCCGGGACTCACACAGATACGCAGTATTTT. Protein: CASSAGTHTDTQYF.

A word on this clone: Additional DNA sequences in this sample encode the identical CDR3. CDR3 protein: CASSLPGTDTQYF. For the CDR3, the DNA is TGCGCCAGCAGCTTGCCAGGCACAGATACGCAGTATTTT. The chain is built from TRBV5-1 and TRBJ2-3; D gene ambiguous. The CDR3 has 13 residues. CDR1 is SGHRS, CDR2 YFSETQ, per germline. The V and J ends lost 1 base and 1 base respectively, with 4 bases between them.

The CDR3 is CASNPQGQETQYF. CDR3 coding DNA: TGTGCCAGCAACCCTCAGGGGCAAGAGACCCAGTACTTC. The chain employs TRBV6-6 and TRBJ2-5, with a weak D call TRBD1 (6 bases). CDR3 length: 13 amino acids. CDR1 and CDR2 (germline): MNHNY, SVGAGI (reference sequence). V lost 7 bases, J lost 2 bases, and 11 bases lay in between.

In this sample, this clone turned up a few times. Other DNA sequences in the same sample also yield this CDR3. The V and J genes are TRBV10-2 and TRBJ2-7; tentatively, D is TRBD1 (6 bases). This CDR3 contains 13 residues. Trimming took off 0 bases at V and 7 bases at J, with 10 bases between the two ends. The germline V gene encodes CDR1 WSHSY and CDR2 SAAADI. CDR3 in amino acids: CASSESGGREQYF. DNA of the CDR3: TGCGCCAGCAGTGAGTCAGGGGGACGGGAGCAGTACTTC.